This TCR beta chain comes out of a study of T cell changes during pregnancy in multiple sclerosis. Data came from immunoSEQ multiplex PCR; TCRdb stores just in-frame clones and leaves some out. This table holds more than 40,000 clones, 90% found once. The junction had 0 bases not matched to a gene; V was cut back by 5 bases and J by 0 bases. This CDR3 comprises 14 residues. Per germline, CDR1 MRHNA and CDR2 SNTAGT. The chain is built from TRBV6-4 and TRBJ2-3; 9 positions agree with TRBD2. The source material was peripheral blood, sampled in the first trimester of pregnancy. The TCR originated in a female donor in good health, enrolled as a control in a pregnancy study. The DNA of the CDR3 is TGTGCCAGCAGTCTAGCGGGGAGCACAGATACGCAGTATTTT. Its translation is CASSLAGSTDTQYF.